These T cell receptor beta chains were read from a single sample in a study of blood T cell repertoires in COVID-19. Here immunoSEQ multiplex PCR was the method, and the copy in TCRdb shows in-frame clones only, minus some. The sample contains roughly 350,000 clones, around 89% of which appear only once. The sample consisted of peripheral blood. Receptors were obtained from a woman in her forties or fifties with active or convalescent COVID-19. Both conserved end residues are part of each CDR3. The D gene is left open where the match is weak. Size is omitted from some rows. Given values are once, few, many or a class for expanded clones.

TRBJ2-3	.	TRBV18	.	TGTGCCAGCTCACCTTCCGACGGGTTAGGTACGCAGTATTTT	CASSPSDGLGTQYF
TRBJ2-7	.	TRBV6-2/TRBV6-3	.	TGTGCCAGCAGTTATTTAGGACAGCGCTACGAGCAGTACTTC	CASSYLGQRYEQYF
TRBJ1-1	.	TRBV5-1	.	TGCGCCAGCAGCTCTGACACCTCTGGAGCTTTCTTT	CASSSDTSGAFF
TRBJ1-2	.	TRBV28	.	TGTGCCAGCAGTACCCCGGGACAAGGGGCGGTGGACTACACCTTC	CASSTPGQGAVDYTF
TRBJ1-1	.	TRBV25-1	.	TGTGCCAGCAGTGCCAGGACTACTGAAGCTTTCTTT	CASSARTTEAFF
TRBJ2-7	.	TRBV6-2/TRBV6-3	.	TGTGCCAGCAGTTACCCGACAGTTTTAAACTTCTACGAGCAGTACTTC	CASSYPTVLNFYEQYF
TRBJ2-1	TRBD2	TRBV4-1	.	TGCGCCAGCAGCCAAAGGCGGGGGGATGAGCAGTTCTTC	CASSQRRGDEQFF
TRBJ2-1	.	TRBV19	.	TGTGCCAGTATCGAGTTCCCGGGGGATGAGCAGTTCTTC	CASIEFPGDEQFF
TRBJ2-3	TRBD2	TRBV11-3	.	TGTGCCAGCAGCTGGGGCGGGGCGGGAGTTAGCGATACGCAGTATTTT	CASSWGGAGVSDTQYF
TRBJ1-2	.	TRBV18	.	TGTGCCAGCTCACCAGGAAAGGGGGACTATGGCTACACCTTC	CASSPGKGDYGYTF
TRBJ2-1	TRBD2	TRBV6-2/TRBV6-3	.	TGTGCCAGCAGTTACTCGCTAGCGGAACCTTACAATGAGCAGTTCTTC	CASSYSLAEPYNEQFF
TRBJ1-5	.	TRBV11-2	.	TGTGCCAGCAGCTTGACAGCCCTTGGAAGCAATCAGCCCCAGCATTTT	CASSLTALGSNQPQHF
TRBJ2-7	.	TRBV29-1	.	TGCAGCGTTGAAGATCTTAGAGACGAGCAGTACTTC	CSVEDLRDEQYF
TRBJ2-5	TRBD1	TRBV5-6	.	TGTGCCAGCAGCTTTGTCAAGGGCAGGGGGCCAGAGACCCAGTACTTC	CASSFVKGRGPETQYF
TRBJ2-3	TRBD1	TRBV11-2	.	TGTGCCAGCAGGGGACAGGGGTTAGCGGGTAGGGGAGATACGCAGTATTTT	CASRGQGLAGRGDTQYF
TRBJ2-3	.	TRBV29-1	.	TGCAGCGCTCCTACAGGGAGTAAACGGGATACGCAGTATTTT	CSAPTGSKRDTQYF
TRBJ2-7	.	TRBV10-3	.	TGTGCCATCAGTGAAGGGGCAGGGAATCGAGACGAGCAGTACTTC	CAISEGAGNRDEQYF
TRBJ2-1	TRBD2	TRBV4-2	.	TGTGCCAGCAGCCAAGACGGGCTAGCGGGACCTTACAATGAGCAGTTCTTC	CASSQDGLAGPYNEQFF
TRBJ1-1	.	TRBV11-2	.	TGTGCCAGCAGCTTAGTTTTGGGGGGGACGTTGAACACTGAAGCTTTCTTT	CASSLVLGGTLNTEAFF
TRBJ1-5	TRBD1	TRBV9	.	TGTGCCAGCAGTGGTCCCGGACAGGGGAATCAGCCCCAGCATTTT	CASSGPGQGNQPQHF
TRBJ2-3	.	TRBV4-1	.	TGCGCCAGCAGCCCAATACACGCAGATACGCAGTATTTT	CASSPIHADTQYF
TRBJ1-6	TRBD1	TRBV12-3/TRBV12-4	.	TGTGCCAGCAGAACAGGGGGCAGTTCACCCCTCCACTTT	CASRTGGSSPLHF
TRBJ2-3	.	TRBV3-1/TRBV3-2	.	TGTGCCAGCAGCCATAATGACAGGACCAGTGATACGCAGTATTTT	CASSHNDRTSDTQYF
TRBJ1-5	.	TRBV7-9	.	TGTGCCAGCAGCTTAGGAGGGTCAGGCAATAATCAGCCCCAGCATTTT	CASSLGGSGNNQPQHF
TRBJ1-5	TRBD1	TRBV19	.	TGTGCCAGTAGGACAGGGGGGATGAGTCAGCCCCAGCATTTT	CASRTGGMSQPQHF
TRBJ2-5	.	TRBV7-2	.	TGTGCCAGCAGCTTAGGATTGACTCAGAAGACCCAGTACTTC	CASSLGLTQKTQYF
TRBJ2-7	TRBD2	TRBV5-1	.	TGCGCCAGCAGCGGACGCCTAGCGGGACCCGCGGGCTACGAGCAGTACTTC	CASSGRLAGPAGYEQYF
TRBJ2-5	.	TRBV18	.	TGTGCCAGCTCTCCCGGCCTAGCCGAGACCCAGTACTTC	CASSPGLAETQYF
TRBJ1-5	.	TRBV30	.	TGTGCCTGGAGTGTGACTTCCTTCTATCAGCCCCAGCATTTT	CAWSVTSFYQPQHF
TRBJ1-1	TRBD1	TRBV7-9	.	TGTGCCAGCAGCTTAGCAGGGACAGGGGAAAGAACTGAAGCTTTCTTT	CASSLAGTGERTEAFF
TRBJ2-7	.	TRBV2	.	TGTGCCGTCTTTCGGACAGATTCTAGTCTTTCCTACGAGCAGTACTTC	CAVFRTDSSLSYEQYF
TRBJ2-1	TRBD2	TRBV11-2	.	TGTGCCAGCAGCCCCCAATGGACTAGCGATGAGCAGTTCTTC	CASSPQWTSDEQFF
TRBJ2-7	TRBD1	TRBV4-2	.	TGTGCCAGCAGCCAAGCCGGGACAGGGGCCTACGAGCAGTACTTC	CASSQAGTGAYEQYF
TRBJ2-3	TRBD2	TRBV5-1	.	TGCGCCAGCAATCGTGTGTTGTCTAGCGGGACACCTAGCACAGATACGCAGTATTTT	CASNRVLSSGTPSTDTQYF
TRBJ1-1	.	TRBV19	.	TGTGCCAGTAGTATTACAGGGAGAACTGAAGCTTTCTTT	CASSITGRTEAFF
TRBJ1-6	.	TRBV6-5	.	TGTGCCAGCAGTACCGGGACACGGAATTCACCCCTCCACTTT	CASSTGTRNSPLHF
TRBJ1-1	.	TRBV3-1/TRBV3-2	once	TGTGCCAGCAGCCAAATGCAGGGAGGTGACACTGAAGCTTTCTTT	CASSQMQGGDTEAFF
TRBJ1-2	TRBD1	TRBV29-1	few	TGCAGCGTTGACGGTCGCAGGGGGGAGTCGGGCTATGGCTACACCTTC	CSVDGRRGESGYGYTF
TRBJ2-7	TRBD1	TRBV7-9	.	TGTGCCAGCAGCTCACAGGGACAGGGTCACGAGCAGTACTTC	CASSSQGQGHEQYF
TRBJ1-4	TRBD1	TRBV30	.	TGTGCCTGGAGTCGGACAGGGGGATTTGAAAAACTGTTTTTT	CAWSRTGGFEKLFF
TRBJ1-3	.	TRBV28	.	TGTGCCAGCAGTTTGGGAGGGAACTCTGGAAACACCATATATTTT	CASSLGGNSGNTIYF
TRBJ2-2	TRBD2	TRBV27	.	TGTGCCAGCAGTTTCCTAGCGGGGAACACCGGGGAGCTGTTTTTT	CASSFLAGNTGELFF